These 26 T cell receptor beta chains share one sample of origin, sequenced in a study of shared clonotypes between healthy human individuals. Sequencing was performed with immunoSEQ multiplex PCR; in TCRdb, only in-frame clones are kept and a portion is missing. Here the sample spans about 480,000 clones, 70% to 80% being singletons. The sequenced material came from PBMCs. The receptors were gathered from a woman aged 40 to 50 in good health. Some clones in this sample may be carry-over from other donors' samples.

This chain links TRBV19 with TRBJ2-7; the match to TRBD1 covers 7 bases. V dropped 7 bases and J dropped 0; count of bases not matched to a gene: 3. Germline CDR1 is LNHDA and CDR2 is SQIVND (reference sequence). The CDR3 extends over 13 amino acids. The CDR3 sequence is CASMGDSSYEQYF. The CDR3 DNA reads TGTGCCAGTATGGGGGACAGCTCCTACGAGCAGTACTTC.

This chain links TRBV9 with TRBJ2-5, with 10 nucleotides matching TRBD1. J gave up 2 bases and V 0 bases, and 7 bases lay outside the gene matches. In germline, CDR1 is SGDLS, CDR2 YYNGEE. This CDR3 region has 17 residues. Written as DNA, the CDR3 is TGTGCCAGCAGCGTAGGAGGACAGGGGGGTAGTCAAGAGACCCAGTACTTC. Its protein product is CASSVGGQGGSQETQYF.

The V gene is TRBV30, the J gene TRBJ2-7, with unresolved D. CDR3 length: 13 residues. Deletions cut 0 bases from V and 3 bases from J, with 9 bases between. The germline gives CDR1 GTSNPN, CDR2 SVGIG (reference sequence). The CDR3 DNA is TGTGCCTGGAGTGTACCGTCCCTCTACGAGCAGTACTTC. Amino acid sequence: CAWSVPSLYEQYF. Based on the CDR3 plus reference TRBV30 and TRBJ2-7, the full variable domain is SQTIHQWPATLVQPVGSPLSLECTVEGTSNPNLYWYRQAAGRGLQLLFYSVGIGQISSEVPQNLSASRPQDRQFILSSKKLLLSDSGFYLCAWSVPSLYEQYFGPGTRLTVT.

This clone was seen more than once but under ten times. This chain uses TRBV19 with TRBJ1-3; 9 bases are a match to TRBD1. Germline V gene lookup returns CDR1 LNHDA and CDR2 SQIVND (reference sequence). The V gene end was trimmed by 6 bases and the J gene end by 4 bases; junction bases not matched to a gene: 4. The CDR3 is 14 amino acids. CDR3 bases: TGTGCCAGTAGCACCGGGACAGGGGGAAACACCATATATTTT. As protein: CASSTGTGGNTIYF.

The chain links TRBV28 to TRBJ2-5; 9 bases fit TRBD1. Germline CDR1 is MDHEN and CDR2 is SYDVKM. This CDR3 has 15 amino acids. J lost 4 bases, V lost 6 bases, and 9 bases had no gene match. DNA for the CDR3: TGTGCCAGCAGACCGGGACAGGGAAGCGGAGAGACCCAGTACTTC. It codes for CASRPGQGSGETQYF. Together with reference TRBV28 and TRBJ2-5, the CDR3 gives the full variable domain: DVKVTQSSRYLVKRTGEKVFLECVQDMDHENMFWYRQDPGLGLRLIYFSYDVKMKEKGDIPEGYSVSREKKERFSLILESASTNQTSMYLCASRPGQGSGETQYFGPGTRLLVL.

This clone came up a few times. In DNA form, the CDR3 reads TGTGCCAGCAGTGTTTGCTTGGAACAAAGTCGGGCCAACGTCCTGACTTTC. The encoded protein is CASSVCLEQSRANVLTF. V usage is TRBV6-1 and J usage is TRBJ2-6; no reliable D call. This CDR3 spans 17 amino acids. V gave up 4 bases and J gave up 5 bases, with 18 bases separating them. From germline, CDR1 is MNHNS and CDR2 SASEGT.

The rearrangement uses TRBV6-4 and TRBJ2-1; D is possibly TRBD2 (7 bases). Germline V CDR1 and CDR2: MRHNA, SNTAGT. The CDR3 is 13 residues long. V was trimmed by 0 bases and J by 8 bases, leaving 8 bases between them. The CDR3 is CASSDSGGHEQFF. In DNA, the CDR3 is TGTGCCAGCAGTGACTCCGGGGGGCATGAGCAGTTCTTC.

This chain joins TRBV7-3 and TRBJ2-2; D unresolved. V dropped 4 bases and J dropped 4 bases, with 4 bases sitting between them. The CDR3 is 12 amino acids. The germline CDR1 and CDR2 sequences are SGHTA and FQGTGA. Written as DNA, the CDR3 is TGTGCCAGCAGCTCGATCACCGGGGAGCTGTTTTTT. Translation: CASSSITGELFF.

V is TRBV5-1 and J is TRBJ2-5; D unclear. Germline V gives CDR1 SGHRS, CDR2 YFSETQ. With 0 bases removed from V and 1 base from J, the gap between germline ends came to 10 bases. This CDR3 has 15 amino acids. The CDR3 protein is CASSLDGPTQETQYF. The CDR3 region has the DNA TGCGCCAGCAGCTTGGACGGCCCCACCCAAGAGACCCAGTACTTC.

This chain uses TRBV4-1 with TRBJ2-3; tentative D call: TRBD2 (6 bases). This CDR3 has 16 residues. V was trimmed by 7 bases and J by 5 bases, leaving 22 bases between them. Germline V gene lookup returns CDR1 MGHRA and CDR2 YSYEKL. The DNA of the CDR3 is TGCGCCAGCAAACAAGTAGCGGATGGATCGGGAGATACGCAGTATTTT. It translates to CASKQVADGSGDTQYF.

The CDR3: CASSPLGRENSYEQYF. The CDR3 bases are TGTGCCAGCAGTCCCCTAGGGCGGGAGAACTCCTACGAGCAGTACTTC. The V call is TRBV28, the J call TRBJ2-7, with 7 bases fitting TRBD2. Germline CDR1 reads MDHEN; CDR2 reads SYDVKM. Unmatched junction bases numbered 10, after V lost 5 bases and J lost 0 bases. The CDR3 totals 16 residues. The full variable domain, with the rest looked up from reference TRBV28 and TRBJ2-7, is DVKVTQSSRYLVKRTGEKVFLECVQDMDHENMFWYRQDPGLGLRLIYFSYDVKMKEKGDIPEGYSVSREKKERFSLILESASTNQTSMYLCASSPLGRENSYEQYFGPGTRLTVT.

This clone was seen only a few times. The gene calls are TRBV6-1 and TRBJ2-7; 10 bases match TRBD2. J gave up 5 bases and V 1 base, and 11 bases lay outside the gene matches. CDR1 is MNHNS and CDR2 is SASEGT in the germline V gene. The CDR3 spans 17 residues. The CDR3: CASSEERGSGRGNEQYF. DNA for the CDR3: TGTGCCAGCAGTGAAGAAAGAGGGAGCGGGAGGGGGAACGAGCAGTACTTC.

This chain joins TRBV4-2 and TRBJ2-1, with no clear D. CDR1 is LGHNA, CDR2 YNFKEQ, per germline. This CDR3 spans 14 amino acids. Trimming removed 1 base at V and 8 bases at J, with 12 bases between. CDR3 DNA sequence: TGTGCCAGCAGCCAAGTAGGCGGTTTGTATGAGCAGTTCTTC. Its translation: CASSQVGGLYEQFF.

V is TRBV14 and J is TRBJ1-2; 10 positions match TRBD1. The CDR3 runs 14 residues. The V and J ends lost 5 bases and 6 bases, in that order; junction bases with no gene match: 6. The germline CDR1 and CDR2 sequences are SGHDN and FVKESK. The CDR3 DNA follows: TGTGCCAGCAGCGGGGGACAGGGGAGGGATGGCTACACCTTC. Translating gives CASSGGQGRDGYTF.

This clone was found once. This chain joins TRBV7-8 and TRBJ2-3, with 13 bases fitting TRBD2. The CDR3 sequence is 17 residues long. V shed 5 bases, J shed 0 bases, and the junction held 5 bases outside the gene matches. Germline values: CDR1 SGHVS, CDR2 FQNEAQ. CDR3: CASSQTSGRTSTDTQYF. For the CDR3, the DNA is TGTGCCAGCAGCCAGACTAGCGGGAGGACTAGCACAGATACGCAGTATTTT.

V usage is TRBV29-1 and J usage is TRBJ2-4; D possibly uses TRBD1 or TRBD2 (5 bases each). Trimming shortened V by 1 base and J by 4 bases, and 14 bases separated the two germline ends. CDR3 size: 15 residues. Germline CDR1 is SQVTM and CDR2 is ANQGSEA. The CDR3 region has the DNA TGCAGCGTTGAAGGGGGGAGTTTTGGTAAAAACATTCAGTACTTC. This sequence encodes CSVEGGSFGKNIQYF.

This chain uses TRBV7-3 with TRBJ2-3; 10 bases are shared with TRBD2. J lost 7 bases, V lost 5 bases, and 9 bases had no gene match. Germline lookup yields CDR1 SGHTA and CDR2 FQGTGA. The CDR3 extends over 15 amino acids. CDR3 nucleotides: TGTGCCAGCAGCCCAGTAGCGGGAGGATCCTATACGCAGTATTTT. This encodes CASSPVAGGSYTQYF.

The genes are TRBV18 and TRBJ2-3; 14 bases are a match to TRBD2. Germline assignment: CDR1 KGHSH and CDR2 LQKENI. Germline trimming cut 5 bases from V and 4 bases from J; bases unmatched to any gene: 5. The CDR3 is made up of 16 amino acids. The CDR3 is CASSLGLAGGPDTQYF. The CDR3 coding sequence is TGTGCCAGCTCATTAGGACTAGCGGGAGGACCAGATACGCAGTATTTT.

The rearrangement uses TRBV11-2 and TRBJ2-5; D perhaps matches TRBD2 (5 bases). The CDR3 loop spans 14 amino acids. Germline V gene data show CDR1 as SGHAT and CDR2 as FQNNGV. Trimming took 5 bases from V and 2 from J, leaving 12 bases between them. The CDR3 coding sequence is TGTGCCAGCAGCCCAGTAACTAGACAAGAGACCCAGTACTTC. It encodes CASSPVTRQETQYF.

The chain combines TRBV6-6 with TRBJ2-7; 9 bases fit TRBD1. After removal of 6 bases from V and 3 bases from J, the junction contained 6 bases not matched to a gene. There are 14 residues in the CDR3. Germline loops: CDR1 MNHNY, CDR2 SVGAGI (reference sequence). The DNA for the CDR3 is TGTGCCAGCAGGATACAGGGGGCGTTCTACGAGCAGTACTTC. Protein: CASRIQGAFYEQYF.

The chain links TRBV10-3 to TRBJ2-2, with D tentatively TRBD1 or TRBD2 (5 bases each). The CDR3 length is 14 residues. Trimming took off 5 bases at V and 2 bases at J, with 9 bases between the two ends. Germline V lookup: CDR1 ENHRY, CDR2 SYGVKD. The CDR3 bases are TGTGCCATCAGTATCGGGGCTAACACCGGGGAGCTGTTTTTT. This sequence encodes CAISIGANTGELFF.

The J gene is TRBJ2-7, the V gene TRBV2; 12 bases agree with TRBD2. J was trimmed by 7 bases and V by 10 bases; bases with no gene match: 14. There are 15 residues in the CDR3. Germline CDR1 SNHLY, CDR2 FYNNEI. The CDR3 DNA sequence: TGTGCCACTCGAAAGACTAGCGGGAGCTTTGGAGAGCAGTACTTC. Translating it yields CATRKTSGSFGEQYF. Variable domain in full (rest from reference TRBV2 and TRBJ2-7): EPEVTQTPSHQVTQMGQEVILRCVPISNHLYFYWYRQILGQKVEFLVSFYNNEISEKSEIFDDQFSVERPDGSNFTLKIRSTKLEDSAMYFCATRKTSGSFGEQYFGPGTRLTVT.

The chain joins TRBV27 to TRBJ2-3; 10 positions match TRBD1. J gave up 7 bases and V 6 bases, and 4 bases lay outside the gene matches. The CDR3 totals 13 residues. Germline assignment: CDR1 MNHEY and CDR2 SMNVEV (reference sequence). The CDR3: CASRGTGENTQYF. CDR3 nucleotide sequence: TGTGCCAGCAGGGGGACAGGGGAGAATACGCAGTATTTT.

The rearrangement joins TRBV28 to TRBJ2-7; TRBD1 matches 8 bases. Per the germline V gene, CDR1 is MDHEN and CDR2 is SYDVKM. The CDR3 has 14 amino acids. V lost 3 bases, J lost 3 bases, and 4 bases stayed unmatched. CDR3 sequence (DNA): TGTGCCAGCAGTTTGCCTACAGGGGGCTACGAGCAGTACTTC. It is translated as CASSLPTGGYEQYF.

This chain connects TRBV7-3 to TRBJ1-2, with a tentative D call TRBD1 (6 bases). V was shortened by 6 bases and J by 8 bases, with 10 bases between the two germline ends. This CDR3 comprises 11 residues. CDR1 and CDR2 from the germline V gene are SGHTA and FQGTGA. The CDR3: CASREGVGYTF. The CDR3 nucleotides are TGTGCCAGCAGAGAGGGGGTAGGCTACACCTTC.

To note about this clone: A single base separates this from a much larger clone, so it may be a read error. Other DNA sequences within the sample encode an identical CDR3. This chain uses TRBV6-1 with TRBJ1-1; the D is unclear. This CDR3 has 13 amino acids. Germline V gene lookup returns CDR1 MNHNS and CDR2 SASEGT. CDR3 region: CASRLGKDTEAFF. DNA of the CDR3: TGTGCCAGCAGACTAGGGAAAGACACCGAAGCTTTCTTT.